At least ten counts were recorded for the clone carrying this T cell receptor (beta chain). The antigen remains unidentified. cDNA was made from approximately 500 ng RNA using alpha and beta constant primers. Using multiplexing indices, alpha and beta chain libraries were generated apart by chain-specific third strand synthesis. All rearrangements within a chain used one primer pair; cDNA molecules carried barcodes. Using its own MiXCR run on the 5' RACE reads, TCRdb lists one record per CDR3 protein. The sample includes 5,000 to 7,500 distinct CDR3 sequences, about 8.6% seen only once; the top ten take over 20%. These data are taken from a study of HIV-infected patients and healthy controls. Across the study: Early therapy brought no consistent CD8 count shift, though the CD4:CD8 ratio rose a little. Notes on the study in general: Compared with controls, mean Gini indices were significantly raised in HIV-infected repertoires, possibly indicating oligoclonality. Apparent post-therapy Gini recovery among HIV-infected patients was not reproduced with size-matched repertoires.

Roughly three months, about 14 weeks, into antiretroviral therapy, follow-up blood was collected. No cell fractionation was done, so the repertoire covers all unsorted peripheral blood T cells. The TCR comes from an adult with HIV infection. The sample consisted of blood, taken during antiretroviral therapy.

CDR3 loop: CAWENREGTEAFF. The CDR3 DNA sequence: TGTGCCTGGGAGAACAGGGAAGGCACTGAAGCTTTCTTT. This chain connects TRBV30 to TRBJ1-1, with D perhaps matching TRBD1 (6 bases). V lost 5 bases and J lost 4, with 14 bases in between. The CDR3 covers 13 residues. Germline CDR1 is GTSNPN and CDR2 is SVGIG (reference sequence).